This is a list of T cell receptor beta chains from one sample in a study of shared clonotypes between healthy human individuals. TCRdb keeps only in-frame clones here, not all; method: immunoSEQ multiplex PCR. The sample has around 1,000,000 clones, roughly 80% seen once. The sample taken for sequencing was memory CD4+ T cells from PBMCs. The receptor source for this set is a man aged 18-30 years in good health. Some clones in this sample may be carry-over from other donors' samples. The CDR3 runs from the conserved cysteine through the conserved F or W. Fields, in order: clone size, J gene, V gene, D gene, CDR3 DNA, CDR3 protein. D genes are given only for firm matches. The size field is filled for only some rows; it gives once, few, many or a size class.

abundance: .
j_gene: TRBJ2-5
v_gene: TRBV18
d_gene: .
CDR3nt: TGTGCCAGCTCACCACCCATGGGAGAGACCCAGTACTTC
CDR3aa: CASSPPMGETQYF

abundance: once
j_gene: TRBJ2-1
v_gene: TRBV7-2
d_gene: TRBD2
CDR3nt: TGTGCCAGCAGCTTAGAGGTTTCTGGGGAGGGTGAGCAGTTCTTC
CDR3aa: CASSLEVSGEGEQFF

abundance: .
j_gene: TRBJ2-5
v_gene: TRBV29-1
d_gene: TRBD2
CDR3nt: TGCAGCGTTGAGTTAGCGGGACGCCAAGAGACCCAGTACTTC
CDR3aa: CSVELAGRQETQYF

abundance: few
j_gene: TRBJ1-2
v_gene: TRBV28
d_gene: TRBD1
CDR3nt: TGTGCCACCGGGACAGGGGGCTCGTTCGGCTATGGCTACACCTTC
CDR3aa: CATGTGGSFGYGYTF

abundance: .
j_gene: TRBJ1-2
v_gene: TRBV27
d_gene: TRBD1
CDR3nt: TGTGCCAGCAGTCCCGGGACAGGGTATGGCTACACCTTC
CDR3aa: CASSPGTGYGYTF

abundance: few
j_gene: TRBJ2-5
v_gene: TRBV2
d_gene: TRBD1
CDR3nt: TGTGCCAGCAGTGCAGGGGGAAGGGGGGAGACCCAGTACTTC
CDR3aa: CASSAGGRGETQYF

abundance: .
j_gene: TRBJ1-2
v_gene: TRBV29-1
d_gene: .
CDR3nt: TGCAGCGTTGCCCTGGATAGGGGTCGAGATGGCTACACCTTC
CDR3aa: CSVALDRGRDGYTF

abundance: .
j_gene: TRBJ2-7
v_gene: TRBV7-3
d_gene: .
CDR3nt: TGTGCCAGCGGCAGGGACGGCTACGAGCAGTACTTC
CDR3aa: CASGRDGYEQYF

abundance: many
j_gene: TRBJ1-5
v_gene: TRBV12-5
d_gene: TRBD1
CDR3nt: TGTGCTAGTGGTTTGGTACTCCAGGGACAGTTCAATCAGCCCCAGCATTTT
CDR3aa: CASGLVLQGQFNQPQHF

abundance: .
j_gene: TRBJ2-3
v_gene: TRBV7-9
d_gene: TRBD1
CDR3nt: TGTGCCAGCAGCCACAGCAGGGGGAGATACGCGCAGTATTTT
CDR3aa: CASSHSRGRYAQYF

abundance: .
j_gene: TRBJ1-5
v_gene: TRBV28
d_gene: TRBD1
CDR3nt: TGTGCCAGCAGTTCATTAGGACAGGTCAATCAGCCCCAGCATTTT
CDR3aa: CASSSLGQVNQPQHF

abundance: .
j_gene: TRBJ2-7
v_gene: TRBV5-4
d_gene: TRBD2
CDR3nt: TGTGCCAGCAGCTTGGGGGGTAGCGGGAGAGTCGCCTACGAGCAGTACTTC
CDR3aa: CASSLGGSGRVAYEQYF

abundance: .
j_gene: TRBJ1-2
v_gene: TRBV5-1
d_gene: .
CDR3nt: TGCGCCAGCAGCTTGGTAGCCGGGGCCTATGGCTACACCTTC
CDR3aa: CASSLVAGAYGYTF

abundance: .
j_gene: TRBJ2-7
v_gene: TRBV28
d_gene: .
CDR3nt: TGTGCCAGCAGTCGGGGTATCGGTGGTTACGAGCAGTACTTC
CDR3aa: CASSRGIGGYEQYF

abundance: few
j_gene: TRBJ2-5
v_gene: TRBV2
d_gene: .
CDR3nt: TGTGCCAGTATGGGGATTCCGGGACGCGGGACGGGGACCCAGTACTTC
CDR3aa: CASMGIPGRGTGTQYF

abundance: once
j_gene: TRBJ2-5
v_gene: TRBV7-2
d_gene: .
CDR3nt: TGTGCCAGCAGCACCAACGAGGGGGAGACCCAGTACTTC
CDR3aa: CASSTNEGETQYF